This entry is about one T cell receptor (beta chain). Its target is not known. This sample was taken from a study of cytomegalovirus exposure and HLA in healthy donors. In the study overall: One earlier analysis, a look at 150 million to 200 million T cells, found roughly 120 million unique TCR beta sequences.

The ends were cut back, 2 bases at V and 5 bases at J, with 21 bases in the middle. This CDR3 comprises 17 residues. Germline loops: CDR1 MDHEN, CDR2 SYDVKM. Broader study findings: In an earlier analysis, most TCR beta V segments were productive about 87% or about 30% of the time. What a later analysis reportedly showed was that an Asian-associated ancestry cluster had fewer N-insertions than the roughly 700-donor mean. TCR beta sequences reportedly predicted most subjects' HLA-A and HLA-B alleles accurately.

Primers included in the PCR were 60 Vbeta and 13 Jbeta primers. The method was immunoSEQ multiplex PCR; TCRdb's version includes in-frame clones alone and lacks a portion of them. The table lists fewer than 250,000 clones, roughly nine tenths of them singletons, with about 1% in the top ten. Material: PBMCs. The V and J genes are TRBV28 and TRBJ1-1; D possibly corresponds to TRBD1 (6 bases). The receptor comes from a boy younger than 10 in good health and CMV-seronegative. For the CDR3, the DNA is TGTGCCAGCAGTTTAAGTAGTTGGGGCAGGGGTTCGACTGAAGCTTTCTTT. Translation gives CASSLSSWGRGSTEAFF.